Included here is one T cell receptor beta chain sequence, with context. Its antigen is undetermined. CD4+ T cell isolation took place after 10 days of culture. The CDR3 has 15 residues. CDR1 is SGHAT and CDR2 is FQNNGV in the germline V gene. The V gene lost 3 bases and the J gene lost 4 bases, with 15 bases spanning the gap. This entry comes from a study of vaccination effects on CD4 cells after COVID-19. Study at large: Either the BNT162b2 or mRNA-1273 vaccine was given to participants in two doses.

Overall study results and limits: Small numbers of convalescent patients limited the study. It also lacked early post-infection timepoints. In the late period after vaccination, infection- and vaccine-induced clones contracted markedly.

Sequencing was performed with immunoSEQ multiplex PCR; in TCRdb, only in-frame clones are kept and a portion is missing. The sample records tens of thousands of clones, about 70% being singletons. This material consisted of CD4+ T cells from PBMCs cultured without peptide, taken before COVID-19 vaccination. This receptor was taken from a human donor who received a COVID-19 vaccine. The chain joins TRBV11-2 to TRBJ1-2; D unclear. The CDR3 loop reads CASSLALTLPYGYTF. CDR3 nucleotide sequence: TGTGCCAGCAGCTTGGCCCTTACGTTGCCCTATGGCTACACCTTC.